Below, 13 T cell receptor beta chains from the same sample are listed, as sequenced in a study of cytomegalovirus exposure and HLA in healthy donors (dated by TCRdb to 2017 to 2019). The library was built by means of the immunoSEQ multiplex PCR assay. The multiplex PCR relied on a mix of 60 forward primers for TCR Vbeta segments and 13 reverse primers for TCR Jbeta segments. Held by TCRdb, this immuneACCESS table contains in-frame sequences only and omits some clones. Under half of the omission traces to an unresolved V gene where checked; the cause of the rest is unknown. The sample table shows about 140,000 clones, and roughly three quarters are seen once. The ten biggest clones cover approximately 2.8% of the sample. Sequenced sample: PBMCs. These receptors all come from a male donor in good health and CMV-seronegative.

This rearrangement joins TRBV13 to TRBJ2-7; 13 positions match TRBD2. In germline, CDR1 is PRHDT, CDR2 FYEKMQ (reference sequence). The CDR3 is made up of 17 amino acids. J was trimmed by 4 bases and V by 5 bases; bases with no gene match: 11. CDR3 residues: CASSPTTSGGAGYEQYF. The CDR3 region has the DNA TGTGCCAGCAGCCCCACTACTAGCGGGGGGGCCGGATACGAGCAGTACTTC.

This chain connects TRBV30 to TRBJ1-2; 7 nucleotides align to TRBD1. This CDR3 is built from 13 residues. Trimming took 5 bases from V and 4 from J; bases not matched to a gene: 7. Germline lookup yields CDR1 GTSNPN and CDR2 SVGIG (reference sequence). The CDR3 sequence is CAWARGTVYGYTF. In nucleotides, the CDR3 is TGTGCCTGGGCCCGGGGGACAGTCTATGGCTACACCTTC.

This clone came up once. This chain uses TRBV15 with TRBJ2-2; 9 bases match TRBD1. The V segment lost 3 bases and the J segment 0 bases; nucleotides outside the gene matches: 14. From germline, CDR1 is LNHNV and CDR2 YYDKDF (reference sequence). The CDR3 covers 20 residues. This chain's CDR3 is CATSRAAGTGTIPNTGELFF. DNA of the CDR3: TGTGCCACCAGCAGGGCCGCCGGGACAGGGACCATCCCGAACACCGGGGAGCTGTTTTTT.

The chain employs TRBV11-1 and TRBJ1-5; D gene ambiguous. Germline assignment: CDR1 SGHAT and CDR2 FQDESV (reference sequence). V was clipped by 6 bases and J by 3 bases, with 9 bases between them. CDR3 length: 13 amino acids. CDR3 in DNA: TGTGCCAGCAGTCAAAGCGACAATCAGCCCCAGCATTTT. This gives the protein CASSQSDNQPQHF.

In its sample, this clone was seen once. V and J are TRBV5-1 and TRBJ2-1; TRBD2 matches 9 bases. Germline lookup yields CDR1 SGHRS and CDR2 YFSETQ. The length of the CDR3 is 15 residues. With V trimmed by 0 bases and J by 7 bases, 5 bases remained unmatched. In nucleotides, the CDR3 is TGCGCCAGCAGCTTGGTTGCTAGCGGGAATAATGAGCAGTTCTTC. Translating it yields CASSLVASGNNEQFF.

The chain recombines TRBV20-1 with TRBJ2-5; D call uncertain. This CDR3 contains 11 residues. V lost 5 bases to trimming and J lost 5 bases, with 9 bases between them. Germline V gives CDR1 DFQATT, CDR2 SNEGSKA (reference sequence). The CDR3 DNA sequence: TGCAGTGCTCCCGTCGGGGAGACCCAGTACTTC. Its translation: CSAPVGETQYF.

J is TRBJ2-2 and V is TRBV14; D not resolved. This CDR3 has 16 residues. V was clipped by 1 base and J by 1 base, with 10 bases between them. CDR1 and CDR2 (germline): SGHDN, FVKESK. CDR3 sequence reads: CASSQVALRNTGELFF. In nucleotides, the CDR3 is TGTGCCAGCAGCCAAGTTGCCTTGCGGAACACCGGGGAGCTGTTTTTT.

This chain connects TRBV7-6 to TRBJ1-2; D not certain. The germline gives CDR1 SGHVS, CDR2 FNYEAQ. The V gene lost 1 base and the J gene lost 0 bases, with 6 bases spanning the gap. The CDR3 loop spans 14 amino acids. CDR3 amino acids: CASSLGGANYGYTF. The CDR3 DNA follows: TGTGCCAGCAGCTTAGGCGGAGCTAACTATGGCTACACCTTC. Based on the CDR3 plus reference TRBV7-6 and TRBJ1-2, the full variable domain is GAGVSQSPRYKVTKRGQDVALRCDPISGHVSLYWYRQALGQGPEFLTYFNYEAQQDKSGLPNDRFSAERPEGSISTLTIQRTEQRDSAMYRCASSLGGANYGYTFGSGTRLTVV.

The V gene is TRBV5-6, the J gene TRBJ2-7; TRBD2 aligns across 11 bases. The CDR3 has 15 residues. Losses at the gene ends were 2 bases for V and 6 bases for J; bases not matched to a gene: 7. The V gene's germline CDR1 is SGHDT and CDR2 YYEEEE. CDR3 region: CASSLTSGSHGEQYF. The CDR3 nucleotides read TGTGCCAGCAGCTTAACTAGCGGGAGCCACGGCGAGCAGTACTTC.

This sequence joins TRBV7-3 and TRBJ1-5, with D perhaps TRBD1 (5 bases). This CDR3 region has 14 residues. Trimming removed 6 bases at V and 3 bases at J, with 12 bases between. CDR1 and CDR2 (germline): SGHTA, FQGTGA. The CDR3 loop reads CASRPDSTNQPQHF. As DNA, the CDR3 is TGTGCCAGCAGACCTGACAGCACCAATCAGCCCCAGCATTTT. Filled out from reference TRBV7-3 and TRBJ1-5, the complete variable domain reads GAGVSQTPSNKVTEKGKYVELRCDPISGHTALYWYRQSLGQGPEFLIYFQGTGAADDSGLPNDRFFAVRPEGSVSTLKIQRTERGDSAVYLCASRPDSTNQPQHFGDGTRLSIL.

The genes are TRBV19 and TRBJ2-7, with TRBD1 as a possible D gene (5 bases). In germline, CDR1 is LNHDA, CDR2 SQIVND (reference sequence). This CDR3 has 13 residues. The germline V and J ends were trimmed by 2 bases and 3 bases, with 8 bases remaining between them. The CDR3 DNA reads as TGTGCCAGTAGTATACAGGGTAACTACGAGCAGTACTTC. Amino acid sequence: CASSIQGNYEQYF.

The CDR3 region has the DNA TGTGCCAGCAGCCCTGGGACTGGACCTTACAATGAGCAGTTCTTC. As protein: CASSPGTGPYNEQFF. This chain connects TRBV4-2 to TRBJ2-1; D possibly corresponds to TRBD2 (6 bases). CDR1 LGHNA and CDR2 YNFKEQ come from the germline V gene. The CDR3 extends over 15 amino acids. The germline V and J ends were trimmed by 4 bases and 4 bases, with 14 bases remaining between them.

The genes are TRBV7-9 and TRBJ2-2, with TRBD1 matching over 9 bases. This CDR3 has 17 amino acids. The germline V gene has CDR1 SEHNR and CDR2 FQNEAQ (reference sequence). Trimming at V came to 5 bases and at J to 5 bases, leaving 12 bases not matched to a gene. CDR3 sequence reads: CASSPLTQGAGTGELFF. Written as DNA, the CDR3 is TGTGCCAGCAGCCCCCTTACACAGGGGGCAGGTACCGGGGAGCTGTTTTTT.